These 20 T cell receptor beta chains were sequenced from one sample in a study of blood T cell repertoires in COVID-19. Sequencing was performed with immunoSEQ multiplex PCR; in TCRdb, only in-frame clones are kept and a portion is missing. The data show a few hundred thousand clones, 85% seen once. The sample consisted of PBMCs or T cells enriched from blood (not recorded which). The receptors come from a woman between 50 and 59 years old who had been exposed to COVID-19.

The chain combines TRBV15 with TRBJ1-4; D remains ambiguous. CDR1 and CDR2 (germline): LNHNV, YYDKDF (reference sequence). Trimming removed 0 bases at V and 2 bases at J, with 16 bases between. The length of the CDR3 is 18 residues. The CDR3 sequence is CATSRDSMGPLTNEKLFF. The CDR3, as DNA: TGTGCCACCAGCAGAGATTCGATGGGCCCCCTTACTAATGAAAAACTGTTTTTT.

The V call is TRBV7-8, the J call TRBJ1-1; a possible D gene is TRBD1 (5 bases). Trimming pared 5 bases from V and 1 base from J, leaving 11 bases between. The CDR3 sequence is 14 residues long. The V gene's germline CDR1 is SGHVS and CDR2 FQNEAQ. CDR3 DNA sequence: TGTGCCAGCAGCCATTCAGGGTCGAACACTGAAGCTTTCTTT. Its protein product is CASSHSGSNTEAFF.

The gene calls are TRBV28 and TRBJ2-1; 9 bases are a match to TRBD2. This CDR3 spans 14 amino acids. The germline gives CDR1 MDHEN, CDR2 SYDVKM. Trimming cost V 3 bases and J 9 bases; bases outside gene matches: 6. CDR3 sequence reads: CASSFLRGGSEQFF. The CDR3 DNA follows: TGTGCCAGCAGTTTCTTGCGGGGGGGGTCTGAGCAGTTCTTC.

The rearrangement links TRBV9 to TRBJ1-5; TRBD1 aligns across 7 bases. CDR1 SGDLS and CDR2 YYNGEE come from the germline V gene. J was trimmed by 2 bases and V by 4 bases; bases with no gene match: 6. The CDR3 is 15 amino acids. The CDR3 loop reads CASSRGGAGNQPQHF. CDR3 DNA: TGTGCCAGCAGCCGAGGGGGCGCGGGCAATCAGCCCCAGCATTTT.

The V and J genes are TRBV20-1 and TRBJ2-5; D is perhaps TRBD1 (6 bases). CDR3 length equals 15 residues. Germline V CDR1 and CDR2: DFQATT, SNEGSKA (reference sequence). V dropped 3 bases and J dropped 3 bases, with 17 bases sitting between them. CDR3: CSASMQGRPKETQYF. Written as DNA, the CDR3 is TGCAGTGCTAGTATGCAGGGGAGACCTAAAGAGACCCAGTACTTC.

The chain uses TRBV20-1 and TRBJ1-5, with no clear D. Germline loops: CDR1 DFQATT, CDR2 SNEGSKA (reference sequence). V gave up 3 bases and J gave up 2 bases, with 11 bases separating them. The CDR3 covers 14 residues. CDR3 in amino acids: CSASGGRRNQPQHF. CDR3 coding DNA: TGCAGTGCTAGTGGCGGGCGACGCAATCAGCCCCAGCATTTT.

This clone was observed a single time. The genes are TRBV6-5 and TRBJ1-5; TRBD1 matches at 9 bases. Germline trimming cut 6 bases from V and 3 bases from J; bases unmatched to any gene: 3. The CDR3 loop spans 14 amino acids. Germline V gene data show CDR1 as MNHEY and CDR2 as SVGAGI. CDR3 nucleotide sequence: TGTGCCAGCAGAGGGGACAGGGACAATCAGCCCCAGCATTTT. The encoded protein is CASRGDRDNQPQHF.

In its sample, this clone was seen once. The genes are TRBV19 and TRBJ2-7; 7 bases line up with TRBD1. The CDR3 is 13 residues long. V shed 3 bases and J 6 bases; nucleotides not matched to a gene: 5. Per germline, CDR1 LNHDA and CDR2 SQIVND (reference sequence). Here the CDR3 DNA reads TGTGCCAGTAGTATCGACAGGGTCGCCGAGCAGTACTTC. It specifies CASSIDRVAEQYF.

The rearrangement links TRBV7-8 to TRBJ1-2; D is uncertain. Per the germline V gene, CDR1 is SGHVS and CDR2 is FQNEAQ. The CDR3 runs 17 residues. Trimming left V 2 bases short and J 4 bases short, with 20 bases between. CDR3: CASSLNAADLVSYGYTF. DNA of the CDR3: TGTGCCAGCAGCTTAAACGCGGCAGACCTAGTGAGCTATGGCTACACCTTC. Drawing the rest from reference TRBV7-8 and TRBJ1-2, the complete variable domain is GAGVSQSPRYKVAKRGQDVALRCDPISGHVSLFWYQQALGQGPEFLTYFQNEAQLDKSGLPSDRFFAERPEGSVSTLKIQRTQQEDSAVYLCASSLNAADLVSYGYTFGSGTRLTVV.

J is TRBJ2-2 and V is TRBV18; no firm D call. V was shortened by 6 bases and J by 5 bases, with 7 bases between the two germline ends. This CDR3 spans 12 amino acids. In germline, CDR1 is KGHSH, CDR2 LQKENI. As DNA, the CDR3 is TGTGCCAGCTCCCCGTCGACCGGGGAGCTGTTTTTT. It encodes CASSPSTGELFF.

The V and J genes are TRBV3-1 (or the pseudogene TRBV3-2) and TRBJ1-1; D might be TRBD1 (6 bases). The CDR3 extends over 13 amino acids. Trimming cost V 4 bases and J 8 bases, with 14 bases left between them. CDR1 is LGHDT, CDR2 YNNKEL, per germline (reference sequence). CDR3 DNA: TGTGCCAGCAGCCCGACTCGAACAGGGGAAGCTTTCTTT. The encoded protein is CASSPTRTGEAFF.

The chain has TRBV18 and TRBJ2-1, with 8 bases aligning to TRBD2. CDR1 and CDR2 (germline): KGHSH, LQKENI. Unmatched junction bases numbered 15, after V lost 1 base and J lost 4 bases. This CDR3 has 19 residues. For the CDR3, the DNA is TGTGCCAGCTCACCACTTCTCTCTCCGGCGGGGGGAAGGTACAATGAGCAGTTCTTC. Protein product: CASSPLLSPAGGRYNEQFF.

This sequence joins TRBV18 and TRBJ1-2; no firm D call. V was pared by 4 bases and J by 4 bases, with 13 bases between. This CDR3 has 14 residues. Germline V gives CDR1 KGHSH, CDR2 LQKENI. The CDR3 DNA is TGTGCCAGCTCACTCGAGGGTTTCCGCTATGGCTACACCTTC. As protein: CASSLEGFRYGYTF. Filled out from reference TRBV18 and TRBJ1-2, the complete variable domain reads NAGVMQNPRHLVRRRGQEARLRCSPMKGHSHVYWYRQLPEEGLKFMVYLQKENIIDESGMPKERFSAEFPKEGPSILRIQQVVRGDSAAYFCASSLEGFRYGYTFGSGTRLTVV.

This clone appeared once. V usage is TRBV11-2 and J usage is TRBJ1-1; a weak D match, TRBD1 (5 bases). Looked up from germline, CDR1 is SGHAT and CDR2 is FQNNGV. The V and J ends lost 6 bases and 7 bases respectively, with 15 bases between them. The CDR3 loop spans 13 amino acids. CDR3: CASRTDGGNEAFF. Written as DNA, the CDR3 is TGTGCCAGCAGAACAGACGGGGGAAATGAAGCTTTCTTT.

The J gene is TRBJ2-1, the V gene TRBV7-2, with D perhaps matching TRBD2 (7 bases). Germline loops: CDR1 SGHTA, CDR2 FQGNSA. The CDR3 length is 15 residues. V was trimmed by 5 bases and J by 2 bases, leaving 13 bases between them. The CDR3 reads CASSPRGAPYNEQFF. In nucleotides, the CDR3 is TGTGCCAGCAGCCCACGGGGGGCCCCCTACAATGAGCAGTTCTTC.

DNA for the CDR3: TGTGCCAGCTCACCACCGGGCCGGACTCTCCTCCCGTTTTTCTATGGCTACACCTTC. Protein: CASSPPGRTLLPFFYGYTF. The rearrangement uses TRBV18 and TRBJ1-2; no clear D gene. CDR1 and CDR2 from the germline V gene are KGHSH and LQKENI. This CDR3 is built from 19 residues. Trimming left V 0 bases short and J 4 bases short, with 24 bases between.

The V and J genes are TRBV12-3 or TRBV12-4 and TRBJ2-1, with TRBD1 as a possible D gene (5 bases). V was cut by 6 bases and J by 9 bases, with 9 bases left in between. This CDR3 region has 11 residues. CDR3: CASSIRGEQFF. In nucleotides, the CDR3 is TGTGCCAGCAGCATAAGGGGTGAGCAGTTCTTC.

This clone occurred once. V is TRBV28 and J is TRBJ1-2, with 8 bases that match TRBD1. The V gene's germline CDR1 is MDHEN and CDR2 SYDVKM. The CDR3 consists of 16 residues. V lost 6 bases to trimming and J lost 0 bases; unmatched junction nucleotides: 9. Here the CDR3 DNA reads TGTGCCAGCAGACCACAGGGGGATAAAGCTAACTATGGCTACACCTTC. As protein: CASRPQGDKANYGYTF.

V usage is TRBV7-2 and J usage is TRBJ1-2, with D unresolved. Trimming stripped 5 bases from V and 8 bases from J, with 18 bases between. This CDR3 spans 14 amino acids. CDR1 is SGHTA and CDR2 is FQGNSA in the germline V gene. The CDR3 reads CASSPVSMTEGYTF. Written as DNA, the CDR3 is TGTGCCAGCAGCCCCGTTAGTATGACGGAGGGCTACACCTTC.

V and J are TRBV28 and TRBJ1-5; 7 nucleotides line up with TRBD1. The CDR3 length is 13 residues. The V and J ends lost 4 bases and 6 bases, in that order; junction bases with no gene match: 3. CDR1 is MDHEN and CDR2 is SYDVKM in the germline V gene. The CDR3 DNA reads TGTGCCAGCAGTTCGTACAGGGGTCAGCCCCAGCATTTT. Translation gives CASSSYRGQPQHF.